The 28 T cell receptor beta chains presented below share a single source sample, sequenced in a study of T cell responses to AZD1222 COVID-19 vaccine. Using immunoSEQ multiplex PCR, the repertoire was profiled, and TCRdb retains in-frame clones only, with some absent. The sample includes 100,000 or so clones, 88% seen only once; the top ten take over 8%. Specimen: peripheral blood, collected on day 0 of AZD1222 vaccination. These receptors all stem from an adult in good health.

This CDR3 reads CASSLVGETQYF. The CDR3 DNA reads TGTGCCAGCAGCTTGGTGGGGGAGACCCAGTACTTC. The chain employs TRBV5-4 and TRBJ2-5; D gene unclear. This CDR3 has 12 amino acids. In germline, CDR1 is SGHNT, CDR2 YYREEE (reference sequence). V lost 0 bases, J lost 5 bases, and 5 bases lay in between.

The chain recombines TRBV9 with TRBJ2-1; the match to TRBD2 covers 10 bases. With 4 bases clipped from V and 4 bases from J, the junction kept 8 bases outside the gene matches. The CDR3 is made up of 16 amino acids. Germline V CDR1 and CDR2: SGDLS, YYNGEE. The CDR3 loop is CASSLAGTSVYNEQFF. The CDR3 DNA reads as TGTGCCAGCAGCCTCGCCGGGACTAGCGTTTACAATGAGCAGTTCTTC.

CDR3 sequence reads: CASSPPGGSSTDTQYF. DNA of the CDR3: TGTGCCAGCAGCCCACCCGGGGGGTCGTCCACAGATACGCAGTATTTT. The chain couples TRBV11-2 to TRBJ2-3; 7 nucleotides line up with TRBD2. Germline CDR1 is SGHAT and CDR2 is FQNNGV. The V gene end was trimmed by 5 bases and the J gene end by 2 bases; junction bases not matched to a gene: 10. The CDR3 contains 16 residues.

The chain has TRBV19 and TRBJ1-3, with D possibly being TRBD1 (5 bases). V lost 7 bases, J lost 2 bases, and 15 bases lay in between. Germline CDR1 and CDR2: LNHDA and SQIVND (reference sequence). The CDR3 totals 15 residues. CDR3 DNA sequence: TGTGCCAGTACTCAAGCCGGGACCGCTGGAAACACCATATATTTT. It is translated as CASTQAGTAGNTIYF.

In its sample, this clone was seen a few times. The CDR3 bases are TGCGCCAGCAGCCAAGATGGGACAGGGGTCCCCCTGAACACTGAAGCTTTCTTT. This translates into CASSQDGTGVPLNTEAFF. The gene calls are TRBV4-1 and TRBJ1-1; 10 bases agree with TRBD1. Germline V lookup: CDR1 MGHRA, CDR2 YSYEKL. V shed 0 bases, J shed 0 bases, and the junction held 7 bases outside the gene matches. This CDR3 is 18 amino acids long.

The chain recombines TRBV7-9 with TRBJ1-4; 9 bases align to TRBD1. Trimming at V came to 3 bases and at J to 8 bases, leaving 4 bases not matched to a gene. The CDR3 length is 14 residues. Germline V lookup: CDR1 SEHNR, CDR2 FQNEAQ (reference sequence). CDR3 region: CASSFGQGKEKLFF. The CDR3 nucleotides read TGTGCCAGCAGCTTCGGACAGGGGAAGGAAAAACTGTTTTTT.

This chain links TRBV11-2 with TRBJ1-6; D is unresolved. The germline gives CDR1 SGHAT, CDR2 FQNNGV. V was cut by 0 bases and J by 5 bases, with 8 bases left in between. The CDR3 contains 15 residues. The CDR3 DNA follows: TGTGCCAGCAGCTTAGAATCGGGCCATAATTCACCCCTCCACTTT. Protein product: CASSLESGHNSPLHF.

Note on this clone: A read error may account for a junction end that differs from germline. The V call is TRBV6-5, the J call TRBJ2-7; D remains unclear. There are 13 residues in the CDR3. Per germline, CDR1 MNHEY and CDR2 SVGAGI. The CDR3 loop is CASGRAPYPYEHF. CDR3 sequence (DNA): TGTGCCAGCGGTCGGGCCCCCTACCCCTACGAGCACTTC.

CDR3 sequence: CASSITGVPPLHF. The CDR3 DNA reads as TGCGCCAGCAGCATTACAGGGGTTCCACCCCTCCACTTT. The rearrangement uses TRBV5-1 and TRBJ1-6; 7 bases line up with TRBD1. J lost 11 bases, V lost 4 bases, and 6 bases had no gene match. CDR1 and CDR2 (germline): SGHRS, YFSETQ. The length of the CDR3 is 13 residues.

The chain employs TRBV24-1 and TRBJ2-7; TRBD1 matches at 9 bases. Trimming took 4 bases from V and 5 from J; bases not matched to a gene: 5. The CDR3 covers 14 residues. The germline V gene has CDR1 KGHDR and CDR2 SFDVKD. The CDR3 region is CATSDTGGLDEQYF. CDR3 bases: TGTGCCACCAGTGACACAGGGGGCTTGGACGAGCAGTACTTC.

This clone appeared a single time. V gene TRBV24-1 combines with J gene TRBJ2-7, with D perhaps matching TRBD1 (8 bases). CDR1 is KGHDR, CDR2 SFDVKD, per germline. CDR3 length equals 13 residues. Trimming stripped 4 bases from V and 7 bases from J, with 13 bases between. The DNA of the CDR3 is TGTGCCACCAGTGAACCACAGGGGGGGGAGCAGTACTTC. It is translated as CATSEPQGGEQYF.

The chain recombines TRBV7-9 with TRBJ1-4; D uncertain. V lost 2 bases and J lost 5, with 6 bases in between. This CDR3 has 13 amino acids. Germline V gene lookup returns CDR1 SEHNR and CDR2 FQNEAQ (reference sequence). The CDR3 DNA follows: TGTGCCAGCAGCTTAACGGAAAATGAAAAACTGTTTTTT. Its protein is CASSLTENEKLFF.

The CDR3 sequence: CASSVGSGSYEQYF. CDR3 bases: TGTGCCAGCAGCGTAGGTAGCGGGAGTTACGAGCAGTACTTC. The chain joins TRBV9 to TRBJ2-7; 9 positions match TRBD2. The CDR3 is 14 residues long. Germline V CDR1 and CDR2: SGDLS, YYNGEE. Germline trimming cut 0 bases from V and 4 bases from J; bases unmatched to any gene: 2.

The chain carries TRBV24-1 and TRBJ2-1; no firm D call. Germline V CDR1 and CDR2: KGHDR, SFDVKD. This CDR3 spans 16 amino acids. The V end lost 5 bases, the J end lost 8 bases, and 21 bases lay between the germline ends. DNA of the CDR3: TGTGCCACCAGTGGCTTCCCTAGTTCCTCGAACTATGAGCAGTTCTTC. Its translation: CATSGFPSSSNYEQFF.

The chain carries TRBV3-1 (or the pseudogene TRBV3-2) and TRBJ1-2, with D possibly TRBD1 on 5 matching bases. The V gene's germline CDR1 is LGHDT and CDR2 YNNKEL (reference sequence). V was pared by 4 bases and J by 8 bases, with 20 bases between. This CDR3 is 15 amino acids long. CDR3 sequence reads: CASSPTQDRGRGYTF. CDR3 coding DNA: TGTGCCAGCAGCCCCACCCAAGACAGAGGAAGGGGCTACACCTTC.

The V call is TRBV2, the J call TRBJ2-1; D is tentatively TRBD1 or TRBD2 (5 bases each). V was pared by 7 bases and J by 8 bases, with 15 bases between. There are 13 residues in the CDR3. The germline CDR1 and CDR2 sequences are SNHLY and FYNNEI. CDR3 sequence: CASMGSGRDEQFF. The CDR3 DNA sequence: TGTGCCAGCATGGGGTCAGGGAGAGATGAGCAGTTCTTC.

The rearrangement uses TRBV6-5 and TRBJ1-6, with 9 positions matching TRBD1. The germline V gene encodes CDR1 MNHEY and CDR2 SVGAGI. The CDR3 extends over 15 amino acids. The V and J ends lost 5 bases and 9 bases, in that order; junction bases with no gene match: 8. The DNA for the CDR3 is TGTGCCAGCAGTCCCCAGGACAGGGGTCTTTCACCCCTCCACTTT. Its protein is CASSPQDRGLSPLHF.

The rearrangement joins TRBV19 to TRBJ1-1; D might be TRBD1 (6 bases). With 7 bases removed from V and 2 bases from J, the gap between germline ends came to 17 bases. CDR1 is LNHDA and CDR2 is SQIVND in the germline V gene (reference sequence). This CDR3 region has 15 residues. The CDR3 loop is CASNDRILGNTEAFF. For the CDR3, the DNA is TGTGCCAGTAACGACAGGATATTAGGAAACACTGAAGCTTTCTTT.

V gene TRBV18 combines with J gene TRBJ1-5; 7 bases are a match to TRBD1. Germline CDR1 KGHSH, CDR2 LQKENI. The ends lost 3 bases at V and 4 bases at J; junction bases unmatched: 3. The length of the CDR3 is 14 residues. The CDR3, as DNA: TGTGCCAGCTCACCTGAACAGGGGAATCAGCCCCAGCATTTT. Its translation: CASSPEQGNQPQHF.

The rearrangement joins TRBV28 to TRBJ2-7; 10 nucleotides line up with TRBD1. Germline values: CDR1 MDHEN, CDR2 SYDVKM. Trimming cost V 4 bases and J 5 bases; bases outside gene matches: 8. The CDR3 length is 15 residues. CDR3 nucleotides: TGTGCCAGCAGTTCCGCCGGGACAGGGGTGAACGAGCAGTACTTC. It yields the protein CASSSAGTGVNEQYF.

The chain joins TRBV7-2 to TRBJ2-1; D is perhaps TRBD1 or TRBD2 (5 bases each). V was clipped by 5 bases and J by 8 bases, with 13 bases between them. The germline CDR1 and CDR2 sequences are SGHTA and FQGNSA. The length of the CDR3 is 13 residues. The CDR3 spells CASSRREMDEQFF. For the CDR3, the DNA is TGTGCCAGCAGCCGCAGGGAGATGGATGAGCAGTTCTTC.

V and J are TRBV30 and TRBJ2-5, with TRBD2 matching over 12 bases. Germline CDR1 GTSNPN, CDR2 SVGIG (reference sequence). V lost 3 bases to trimming and J lost 2 bases; unmatched junction nucleotides: 4. This CDR3 contains 15 residues. The CDR3 sequence is CAWSLAGGRQETQYF. The CDR3 DNA follows: TGTGCCTGGAGCCTAGCGGGAGGGCGACAAGAGACCCAGTACTTC.

J is TRBJ1-6 and V is TRBV5-5; possibly TRBD1 for D (5 bases). V gave up 0 bases and J gave up 9 bases, with 13 bases separating them. The germline gives CDR1 SGHKS, CDR2 YYEKEE (reference sequence). This CDR3 comprises 15 residues. The CDR3 DNA sequence: TGTGCCAGCAGCTTGGCTCAGGGACGGAGTTCACCCCTCCACTTT. Translation gives CASSLAQGRSSPLHF.

V gene TRBV28 combines with J gene TRBJ2-7, with TRBD1 matching over 10 bases. This CDR3 comprises 15 residues. Germline lookup yields CDR1 MDHEN and CDR2 SYDVKM. With 6 bases clipped from V and 2 bases from J, the junction kept 7 bases outside the gene matches. CDR3 in DNA: TGTGCCAGCAGCACCCGGACAGGGGGGACCTACGAGCAGTACTTC. Its protein product is CASSTRTGGTYEQYF.

The rearrangement joins TRBV12-5 to TRBJ2-2, with 10 nucleotides matching TRBD1. Germline assignment: CDR1 LGHNT and CDR2 FRNRAP. The J segment lost 6 bases and the V segment lost 9 bases, leaving 1 base of the junction unmatched. The CDR3 length is 12 residues. CDR3 coding DNA: TGTGCTAGGACAGGGGGCTCCGGGGAGCTGTTTTTT. Translated: CARTGGSGELFF.

Written as DNA, the CDR3 is TGTGCCAGCAGGACAGCGAACAATGAGCAGTTCTTC. It yields the protein CASRTANNEQFF. This rearrangement joins TRBV28 to TRBJ2-1; weak D call: TRBD1 (5 bases). Trimming cost V 6 bases and J 5 bases, with 8 bases left between them. The CDR3 is 12 amino acids. The V gene's germline CDR1 is MDHEN and CDR2 SYDVKM. The variable domain in full, completed from reference TRBV28 and TRBJ2-1, reads DVKVTQSSRYLVKRTGEKVFLECVQDMDHENMFWYRQDPGLGLRLIYFSYDVKMKEKGDIPEGYSVSREKKERFSLILESASTNQTSMYLCASRTANNEQFFGPGTRLTVL.

The genes are TRBV11-3 and TRBJ2-1; TRBD2 matches at 10 bases. There are 15 residues in the CDR3. Trimming cost V 1 base and J 8 bases; bases outside gene matches: 5. CDR1 is SGHNT and CDR2 is YENEEA in the germline V gene. CDR3 sequence reads: CASSLALAGVDEQFF. CDR3 bases: TGTGCCAGCAGCTTAGCCCTAGCGGGGGTCGATGAGCAGTTCTTC.

This chain uses TRBV7-2 with TRBJ2-4, with D possibly called TRBD1 or TRBD2 (6 bases each). Trimming left V 5 bases short and J 0 bases short, with 17 bases between. Germline V lookup: CDR1 SGHTA, CDR2 FQGNSA. The CDR3 loop spans 17 amino acids. The CDR3 is CASSPVGGPLAKNIQYF. CDR3 bases: TGTGCCAGCAGCCCCGTGGGGGGCCCCCTAGCCAAAAACATTCAGTACTTC.